The 20 T cell receptor beta chains below were found in one sample sequenced in a study of T cells in localized non-small cell lung cancer. Assay: immunoSEQ multiplex PCR; the TCRdb copy retains only in-frame clones and omits some. The sample has 55,000 to 80,000 clones, just under 85% seen once; the top ten hold roughly 14%. Source: peripheral blood, taken before any cancer treatment. The receptor source for this set is a female donor older than 55 with stage I lung adenocarcinoma.

CDR3 bases: TGTGCCAGCAGCTTATTCAACTATGGCTACACCTTC. This sequence encodes CASSLFNYGYTF. The chain is built from TRBV11-2 and TRBJ1-2; D gene unclear. CDR1 and CDR2 (germline): SGHAT, FQNNGV. This CDR3 is built from 12 residues. The V and J ends lost 2 bases and 2 bases respectively, with 3 bases between them.

The V gene is TRBV5-4, the J gene TRBJ2-2, with 8 bases lining up with TRBD2. Germline V gives CDR1 SGHNT, CDR2 YYREEE (reference sequence). The V gene end was trimmed by 1 base and the J gene end by 4 bases; junction bases not matched to a gene: 3. The CDR3 contains 15 residues. The CDR3 is CASSLSSGGTGELFF. CDR3 in DNA: TGTGCCAGCAGCTTGTCGAGCGGGGGCACCGGGGAGCTGTTTTTT.

V and J are TRBV6-4 and TRBJ2-2; D remains ambiguous. The CDR3 has 17 residues. Trimming left V 2 bases short and J 3 bases short, with 16 bases between. The germline V gene has CDR1 MRHNA and CDR2 SNTAGT. The CDR3: CASSDRFMASHTGELFF. The CDR3 region has the DNA TGTGCCAGCAGTGACCGTTTCATGGCGAGCCACACCGGGGAGCTGTTTTTT.

The rearrangement joins TRBV19 to TRBJ2-5; TRBD2 is a possible D gene (5 bases). V was clipped by 3 bases and J by 5 bases, with 16 bases between them. The CDR3 is made up of 15 amino acids. The germline gives CDR1 LNHDA, CDR2 SQIVND (reference sequence). CDR3 region: CASSMVGGKRETQYF. CDR3 bases: TGTGCCAGTAGTATGGTCGGAGGAAAGAGGGAGACCCAGTACTTC.

V gene TRBV29-1 combines with J gene TRBJ1-3; D remains unclear. CDR1 is SQVTM, CDR2 ANQGSEA, per germline. This CDR3 spans 13 amino acids. The germline V and J ends were trimmed by 4 bases and 2 bases, with 9 bases remaining between them. Written as DNA, the CDR3 is TGCAGCGTTGCCCAGTCGACTGGAAACACCATATATTTT. As protein: CSVAQSTGNTIYF. Using reference TRBV29-1 and TRBJ1-3 for the parts outside the CDR3, the full variable domain is SAVISQKPSRDICQRGTSLTIQCQVDSQVTMMFWYRQQPGQSLTLIATANQGSEATYESGFVIDKFPISRPNLTFSTLTVSNMSPEDSSIYLCSVAQSTGNTIYFGEGSWLTVV.

The chain joins TRBV5-1 to TRBJ1-2; D unresolved. The germline gives CDR1 SGHRS, CDR2 YFSETQ. V lost 0 bases and J 8 bases, leaving 8 bases between the germline ends. The CDR3 runs to 12 residues. CDR3 loop: CASSLESQGYTF. The CDR3 bases are TGCGCCAGCAGCTTGGAGTCTCAAGGCTACACCTTC. The full variable domain, rest sourced from reference TRBV5-1 and TRBJ1-2, is KAGVTQTPRYLIKTRGQQVTLSCSPISGHRSVSWYQQTPGQGLQFLFEYFSETQRNKGNFPGRFSGRQFSNSRSEMNVSTLELGDSALYLCASSLESQGYTFGSGTRLTVV.

V is TRBV6-5 and J is TRBJ2-7; D is unclear. CDR1 and CDR2 from the germline V gene are MNHEY and SVGAGI. The CDR3 is 14 residues long. Trimming pared 0 bases from V and 4 bases from J, leaving 10 bases between. The DNA of the CDR3 is TGTGCCAGCAGTTACTCTCTTCTGGGGTACGAGCAGTACTTC. Protein product: CASSYSLLGYEQYF.

The chain combines TRBV11-2 with TRBJ1-3; 7 bases are shared with TRBD1. This CDR3 is built from 15 residues. Trimming at V came to 4 bases and at J to 4 bases, leaving 7 bases not matched to a gene. Germline V gene data show CDR1 as SGHAT and CDR2 as FQNNGV. The CDR3 nucleotides are TGTGCCAGCAGCTGGGGCGACAGGGCCGGAAACACCATATATTTT. It specifies CASSWGDRAGNTIYF.

The count of this clone is one. This sequence joins TRBV11-1 and TRBJ2-3; no reliable D call. This CDR3 comprises 14 residues. CDR1 and CDR2 (germline): SGHAT, FQDESV (reference sequence). V was shortened by 0 bases and J by 6 bases, with 10 bases between the two germline ends. The CDR3 reads CASSLAQAIDTQYF. The CDR3 DNA is TGTGCCAGCAGCTTAGCGCAGGCCATCGATACGCAGTATTTT.

The V gene is TRBV5-1, the J gene TRBJ1-1, with D possibly matching TRBD1 (6 bases). The germline CDR1 and CDR2 sequences are SGHRS and YFSETQ. The CDR3 is made up of 17 amino acids. V dropped 1 base and J dropped 0 bases, with 16 bases sitting between them. The CDR3 nucleotides read TGCGCCAGCAGCTTGCCCCCCGGGGACACCATGAACACTGAAGCTTTCTTT. Translation: CASSLPPGDTMNTEAFF.

This chain joins TRBV11-2 and TRBJ2-1; D is unclear. The CDR3 totals 17 residues. Germline CDR1 and CDR2: SGHAT and FQNNGV. V lost 5 bases, J lost 5 bases, and 22 bases lay in between. CDR3 amino acids: CASSPYVAFGPNNEQFF. The DNA of the CDR3 is TGTGCCAGCAGCCCCTACGTCGCGTTCGGGCCTAACAATGAGCAGTTCTTC.

This clone was counted a few times. The V gene is TRBV4-1, the J gene TRBJ1-4, with TRBD1 identical over 9 bases. This CDR3 has 17 amino acids. The ends lost 0 bases at V and 5 bases at J; junction bases unmatched: 7. Germline V gives CDR1 MGHRA, CDR2 YSYEKL. CDR3 protein: CASSQDNPGQGNEKLFF. The DNA for the CDR3 is TGCGCCAGCAGCCAAGATAATCCGGGACAGGGAAATGAAAAACTGTTTTTT.

The chain is built from TRBV4-1 and TRBJ1-5, with 7 bases that match TRBD1. Germline CDR1 and CDR2: MGHRA and YSYEKL. The CDR3 contains 15 residues. V gave up 4 bases and J gave up 3 bases; unmatched junction bases: 6. The CDR3 region has the DNA TGCGCCAGCAGCCCGACGAGGGGGCCCAATCAGCCCCAGCATTTT. The encoded protein is CASSPTRGPNQPQHF.

This clone was seen only once. The chain employs TRBV5-1 and TRBJ2-5; 12 positions match TRBD2. Per the germline V gene, CDR1 is SGHRS and CDR2 is YFSETQ. V was pared by 4 bases and J by 9 bases, with 19 bases of the junction left unmatched. This CDR3 contains 18 residues. The CDR3 bases are TGCGCCAGCAGCCCTCGGACTAGCGGGGCCCCTCGGGAGGTCTCCCAGTACTTC. It is translated as CASSPRTSGAPREVSQYF. The entire variable domain, with the rest obtained from reference TRBV5-1 and TRBJ2-5, is as follows: KAGVTQTPRYLIKTRGQQVTLSCSPISGHRSVSWYQQTPGQGLQFLFEYFSETQRNKGNFPGRFSGRQFSNSRSEMNVSTLELGDSALYLCASSPRTSGAPREVSQYFGPGTRLLVL.

This chain joins TRBV20-1 and TRBJ1-3; no clear D gene. Trimming took 4 bases from V and 3 from J, leaving 4 bases between them. CDR1 is DFQATT and CDR2 is SNEGSKA in the germline V gene (reference sequence). The CDR3 spans 11 residues. In DNA form, the CDR3 reads TGCAGTGCTAAGTATGGAAACACCATATATTTT. Its translation: CSAKYGNTIYF.

This chain links TRBV7-2 with TRBJ1-1; D might be TRBD1 (6 bases). The V and J ends lost 7 bases and 3 bases respectively, with 30 bases between them. The germline CDR1 and CDR2 sequences are SGHTA and FQGNSA. CDR3 length: 19 residues. The CDR3 is CASINRVPSWGRRDTEAFF. CDR3 coding DNA: TGTGCCAGCATTAATCGAGTACCAAGTTGGGGGCGCAGGGACACTGAAGCTTTCTTT. Complete variable domain (other parts from reference TRBV7-2 and TRBJ1-1): GAGVSQSPSNKVTEKGKDVELRCDPISGHTALYWYRQSLGQGLEFLIYFQGNSAPDKSGLPSDRFSAERTGGSVSTLTIQRTQQEDSAVYLCASINRVPSWGRRDTEAFFGQGTRLTVV.

This clone was detected only a few times. This chain joins TRBV2 and TRBJ1-3; D remains ambiguous. Trimming left V 6 bases short and J 4 bases short, with 13 bases between. The CDR3 totals 14 residues. In germline, CDR1 is SNHLY, CDR2 FYNNEI. The CDR3 sequence: CASRPRGNGNTIYF. The DNA of the CDR3 is TGTGCCAGCAGGCCCCGGGGTAACGGAAACACCATATATTTT.

The chain is built from TRBV11-3 and TRBJ2-1; D unclear. V lost 0 bases and J 3 bases, leaving 6 bases between the germline ends. Per germline, CDR1 SGHNT and CDR2 YENEEA. This CDR3 is built from 14 residues. The CDR3 DNA follows: TGTGCCAGCAGCTTAGAGGTGCTCTACAATGAGCAGTTCTTC. It codes for CASSLEVLYNEQFF.

This clone has a handful of counts. Other DNA sequences from this sample encode an identical CDR3 as well. The V gene is TRBV19, the J gene TRBJ1-1; D possibly corresponds to TRBD1 (6 bases). The CDR3 totals 13 residues. Germline V gene lookup returns CDR1 LNHDA and CDR2 SQIVND (reference sequence). V was trimmed by 4 bases and J by 4 bases, leaving 10 bases between them. The CDR3, as DNA: TGTGCCAGTAGTAAGGGCAGGGGCACTGAAGCTTTCTTT. Its protein product is CASSKGRGTEAFF. The full variable domain, its missing parts supplied by reference TRBV19 and TRBJ1-1, is DGGITQSPKYLFRKEGQNVTLSCEQNLNHDAMYWYRQDPGQGLRLIYYSQIVNDFQKGDIAEGYSVSREKKESFPLTVTSAQKNPTAFYLCASSKGRGTEAFFGQGTRLTVV.

The gene calls are TRBV18 and TRBJ2-5, with 7 nucleotides matching TRBD1. Germline V gene sequence: CDR1 KGHSH, CDR2 LQKENI. Germline trimming cut 4 bases from V and 3 bases from J; bases unmatched to any gene: 5. The CDR3 sequence is 14 residues long. The CDR3 DNA is TGTGCCAGCTCACTCCGGGACAGTAAAGAGACCCAGTACTTC. It encodes CASSLRDSKETQYF.